These 4 T cell receptor beta chains were all obtained from the same sample, sequenced in a study of identical twins. TCRdb analysed the 5' RACE reads with MiXCR anew, one entry per CDR3 protein. The table has 400,000 to 550,000 distinct CDR3 sequences, about 20% seen once. These sequences were also reported in another study, on T cells expressing NK-cell markers.

Sequencing input: CD4+ T cells sorted from blood. The receptors here all came from a woman between 18 and 29 years old in good health.

The V and J genes are TRBV5-1 and TRBJ2-1; TRBD2 matches 8 bases. Germline loops: CDR1 SGHRS, CDR2 YFSETQ. J lost 0 bases, V lost 4 bases, and 6 bases had no gene match. The CDR3 sequence is 16 residues long. In nucleotides, the CDR3 is TGCGCCAGCAGCCGGGGGGGCCATAGCTCCTACAATGAGCAGTTCTTC. This translates into CASSRGGHSSYNEQFF.

In this sample, this clonotype turned up a few times. J is TRBJ1-1 and V is TRBV5-5, with 7 bases lining up with TRBD1. The germline V gene has CDR1 SGHKS and CDR2 YYEKEE (reference sequence). J gave up 7 bases and V 4 bases, and 7 bases lay outside the gene matches. There are 13 residues in the CDR3. The CDR3 region is CASSLDRDSEAFF. The CDR3 nucleotides are TGTGCCAGCAGCCTTGACCGGGACAGTGAAGCTTTCTTT. The variable domain in full, completed from reference TRBV5-5 and TRBJ1-1, reads DAGVTQSPTHLIKTRGQQVTLRCSPISGHKSVSWYQQVLGQGPQFIFQYYEKEERGRGNFPDRFSARQFPNYSSELNVNALLLGDSALYLCASSLDRDSEAFFGQGTRLTVV.

This clonotype occurred a few times. The genes are TRBV5-1 and TRBJ2-3, with D possibly TRBD1 on 6 matching bases. From germline, CDR1 is SGHRS and CDR2 YFSETQ. The CDR3 has 17 amino acids. V gave up 2 bases and J gave up 0 bases, with 16 bases separating them. The CDR3 DNA reads TGCGCCAGCAGCTTTAGCCCACAGGGTCGGAGCACAGATACGCAGTATTTT. Its protein product is CASSFSPQGRSTDTQYF.

This clonotype came up a few times. The chain is built from TRBV20-1 and TRBJ1-1; a weak D match, TRBD1 (5 bases). V lost 5 bases and J 3 bases, leaving 19 bases between the germline ends. The CDR3 has 15 residues. Germline V gene sequence: CDR1 DFQATT, CDR2 SNEGSKA (reference sequence). The CDR3 DNA follows: TGCAGTGCTCGTCCCCTCAGGGATATTGACACTGAAGCTTTCTTT. Protein sequence: CSARPLRDIDTEAFF.